These T cell receptor beta chains were read from a single sample in a study of T cell repertoires in cytomegalovirus infection. These receptors have no identified antigens. Using its own MiXCR run on the reads, TCRdb lists one record per CDR3 protein. The table records 300,000 to 400,000 distinct CDR3 sequences, approximately 25% of them present only once. The specimen comprised cultured PBMCs, sampled from culture after CMV antigen stimulation. These receptors all stem from a human donor in good health (CMV status not recorded). Some clones in this sample may be carry-over from other donors' samples. CDR3s include the opening cysteine and the closing phenylalanine or tryptophan. The D gene is left open where the match is weak. Expanded clones are given a class, and other clones once, few, many or no size at all.

cdr3_nt	cdr3_aa	clone_size	j_call	d_call	cdr3_length	v_call
TGTGCCAGCAGCCTGGGACCTTACTCGGGTGCTGGGGCCAACGTCCTGACTTTC	CASSLGPYSGAGANVLTF	many	TRBJ2-6	NA	18	TRBV7-6
TGTGCCAGCAGCTCGACTCCGGGACATACTCGAGATACGCAGTATTTT	CASSSTPGHTRDTQYF	NA	TRBJ2-3	NA	16	TRBV7-2
TGCGCCAGCAGCCGGACTAGCGGGAACTACAATGAGCAGTTCTTC	CASSRTSGNYNEQFF	few	TRBJ2-1	TRBD2	15	TRBV4-3
TGCAGTGCTACCGGGACCTTGGATACTGAAGCTTTCTTT	CSATGTLDTEAFF	NA	TRBJ1-1	NA	13	TRBV20-1
TGCAGCGTTAGCGGGAGGTTTTCCAATGAGCAGTTCTTC	CSVSGRFSNEQFF	NA	TRBJ2-1	TRBD2	13	TRBV29-1
TGTGCCAGCAGCTTAACGGGGAGAATGGGGAACTATGGCTACACCTTC	CASSLTGRMGNYGYTF	many	TRBJ1-2	NA	16	TRBV7-3
TGTGCCAGCAGCTTAGGAGGAGTCTCCTACGAGCAGTACTTC	CASSLGGVSYEQYF	few	TRBJ2-7	NA	14	TRBV7-6
TGTGCCAGCAGCCAAGAACGGCTACAGACGGCGTCCCAGTACTTC	CASSQERLQTASQYF	few	TRBJ2-5	NA	15	TRBV3-1
TGTGCCAGCAGCCCCCCAGCGGGGGGGGGTGAGCAGTTCTTC	CASSPPAGGGEQFF	NA	TRBJ2-1	TRBD2	14	TRBV7-9
TGTGCCAGTAGTATAGATCTGAGCGGGAATGAGCAGTTCTTC	CASSIDLSGNEQFF	NA	TRBJ2-1	NA	14	TRBV19
TGTGCCAGCAGCTTGGACTCCCCAGGGCTCGATGAGCAGTTCTTC	CASSLDSPGLDEQFF	many	TRBJ2-1	NA	15	TRBV7-2
TGTGCCAGCAGCCGCGACAGGTGGGGATTCTCCTACGAGCAGTACTTC	CASSRDRWGFSYEQYF	NA	TRBJ2-7	NA	16	TRBV12-3/TRBV12-4
TGTGCCTGGAGTCGGAAGGGGGAGACAGATACGCAGTATTTT	CAWSRKGETDTQYF	NA	TRBJ2-3	NA	14	TRBV30
TGCAGCGGATCGGACAGGGTGTCGGTGAATACGCAGTATTTT	CSGSDRVSVNTQYF	NA	TRBJ2-3	TRBD1	14	TRBV29-1
TGCAGTGCGCGGACTAGCGGGTATCCCTACAATGAGCAGTTCTTC	CSARTSGYPYNEQFF	NA	TRBJ2-1	TRBD2	15	TRBV20-1
TGTGCCAGCAGCTTGATTAGCGGGAGGGCCGACAATGAGCAGTTCTTC	CASSLISGRADNEQFF	many	TRBJ2-1	TRBD2	16	TRBV7-9
TGTGCCAGCAGAGAAGCGGGAGTGGGCTACGAGCAGTACTTC	CASREAGVGYEQYF	NA	TRBJ2-7	TRBD2	14	TRBV28
TGTGCCAGCAGTTACCCGGGGAAGGTCAGCCACGAGCAGTACTTC	CASSYPGKVSHEQYF	NA	TRBJ2-7	NA	15	TRBV6-1
TGCGCCAGCAGCCAAGAATATGCTAGCGGGAGGGCGAACACCGGGGAGCTGTTTTTT	CASSQEYASGRANTGELFF	few	TRBJ2-2	TRBD2	19	TRBV4-3
TGTGCCAGCAGTTACCGAACGGGGGACACTGAAGCTTTCTTT	CASSYRTGDTEAFF	many	TRBJ1-1	NA	14	TRBV12-3/TRBV12-4
TGTGCCAGCAGCCATGAATTTCGACAGGGAGCAAATTCACCCCTCCACTTT	CASSHEFRQGANSPLHF	many	TRBJ1-6	TRBD1	17	TRBV7-2
TGTGCCAGCAGGCCTAGCGGGAGGGCAGTACATGAGCAGTTCTTC	CASRPSGRAVHEQFF	many	TRBJ2-1	TRBD2	15	TRBV12-3/TRBV12-4
TGTGCCAGCAGCTTAGATTTAGCATACAATGAGCAGTTCTTC	CASSLDLAYNEQFF	NA	TRBJ2-1	NA	14	TRBV7-9
TGTGCCAGCAGCCCCGGGACTAGCGGGAGGTACAATGAGCAGTTCTTC	CASSPGTSGRYNEQFF	many	TRBJ2-1	TRBD2	16	TRBV11-2
TGTGCCAGCAGTTACACGACTAGCGGGAGATTAACAGATACGCAGTATTTT	CASSYTTSGRLTDTQYF	few	TRBJ2-3	TRBD2	17	TRBV6-6
TGTGCCAGCAGCTTAGTAGTAACAGGGTTCTATGGCTACACCTTC	CASSLVVTGFYGYTF	many	TRBJ1-2	NA	15	TRBV7-2
TGTGCCAGCAGCTTAGCCGGTACTAGCGGGGTCCTCTACGAGCAGTACTTC	CASSLAGTSGVLYEQYF	NA	TRBJ2-7	TRBD2	17	TRBV7-6
TGTGCCAGCAGTAGGTACAATGAGCAGTTCTTC	CASSRYNEQFF	many	TRBJ2-1	NA	11	TRBV6-1
TGCGCCAGCAGCTTGTCGAGGGGGGAGGAAGAGCAGTACTTC	CASSLSRGEEEQYF	NA	TRBJ2-7	NA	14	TRBV5-1
TGCGCCAGCAGGTCCCTTGGTTTGACAGGGAAAAAGGCTGAAGCTTTCTTT	CASRSLGLTGKKAEAFF	NA	TRBJ1-1	TRBD1	17	TRBV5-1
TGCGCCAGCAGCCAGGCCCGGGGTAGCGGGAGACAGTTCTTC	CASSQARGSGRQFF	NA	TRBJ2-1	TRBD2	14	TRBV4-3
TGTGCCAGTAGTTTGGTGGACTATGGCTACACCTTC	CASSLVDYGYTF	many	TRBJ1-2	NA	12	TRBV19
TGTGCCAGCAGCGTAGGACTAGCAGCCTTAAATGAGCAGTTCTTC	CASSVGLAALNEQFF	NA	TRBJ2-1	TRBD2	15	TRBV9
TGTGCCAGCAGCCTCCTCTGGCGGGAGGGCCAGGGGACAGATACGCAGTATTTT	CASSLLWREGQGTDTQYF	NA	TRBJ2-3	TRBD2	18	TRBV7-2
TGTGCCAGCAACCCCGGGACAAGCTCCTACGAGCAGTACTTC	CASNPGTSSYEQYF	many	TRBJ2-7	NA	14	TRBV7-2
TGTGCCAGCAGCCCTAAGAATCGGGCCTATGGCTACACCTTC	CASSPKNRAYGYTF	many	TRBJ1-2	NA	14	TRBV7-2
TGCGCCAGCAGCCAAGAGGGACAGGGAAGTAATTCACCCCTCCACTTT	CASSQEGQGSNSPLHF	few	TRBJ1-6	TRBD1	16	TRBV4-3
TGTGCCAGCAGCTTAGGCCCATCTTCGTTGGGAAACACCATATATTTT	CASSLGPSSLGNTIYF	NA	TRBJ1-3	NA	16	TRBV7-6
TGTGCCAGCAGCCACGGGGTGCGGGGTAGCTCCTACGAGCAGTACTTC	CASSHGVRGSSYEQYF	few	TRBJ2-7	NA	16	TRBV12-3/TRBV12-4
TGCGCCAGCAGCCGTGAGGGCGAGACCCAGTACTTC	CASSREGETQYF	NA	TRBJ2-5	NA	12	TRBV4-1
TGTGCCAGCAAAGACAGCTCATATGGCTACACCTTC	CASKDSSYGYTF	NA	TRBJ1-2	NA	12	TRBV28
TGTGCCAGCGGTGGGACTAGAGGGGCTGGGGCCAACGTCCTGACTTTC	CASGGTRGAGANVLTF	few	TRBJ2-6	TRBD2	16	TRBV7-9